Included here is one T cell receptor (beta chain) sequence, with context. CDR1 is LNHDA and CDR2 is SQIVND in the germline V gene (reference sequence). V was clipped by 9 bases and J by 5 bases; unmatched bases: 9. CDR3 length: 13 residues. This sample was included in a study of cytomegalovirus exposure and HLA in healthy donors. Using immunoSEQ multiplex PCR, the repertoire was profiled, and TCRdb retains in-frame clones only, with some absent. Seen here are 200,000 to 250,000 clones, over 80% observed once, and the top ten hold over 12%. The rearrangement joins TRBV19 to TRBJ1-2; 7 nucleotides match TRBD1. Sequencing was performed on PBMCs. This TCR came from a woman aged 30 to 39 in good health and CMV-seropositive. The CDR3 loop reads CASSNRGGYGYTF. CDR3 DNA: TGTGCCAGCTCGAACAGGGGCGGATATGGCTACACCTTC.